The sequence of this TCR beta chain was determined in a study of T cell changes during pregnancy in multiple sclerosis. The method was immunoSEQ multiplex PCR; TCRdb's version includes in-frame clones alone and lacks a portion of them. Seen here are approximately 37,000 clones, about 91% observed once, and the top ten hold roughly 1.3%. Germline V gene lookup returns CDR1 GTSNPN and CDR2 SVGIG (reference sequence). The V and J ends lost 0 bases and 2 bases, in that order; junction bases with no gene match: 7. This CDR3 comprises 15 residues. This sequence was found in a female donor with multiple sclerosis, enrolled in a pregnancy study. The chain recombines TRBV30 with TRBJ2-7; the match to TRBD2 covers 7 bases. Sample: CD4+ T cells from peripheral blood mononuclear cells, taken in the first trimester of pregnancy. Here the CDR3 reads CAWSVRLAEAYEQYF. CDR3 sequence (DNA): TGTGCCTGGAGTGTGCGGCTAGCGGAAGCCTACGAGCAGTACTTC.